Each of the 29 T cell receptor beta chains below was sequenced from the same sample in a study of blood T cells in healthy people across ages. The second PCR ran roughly 6 to 12 cycles with a sample-barcoded 5' primer and J-beta primers. MiXCR, run by TCRdb on the 5' RACE reads, gives a single entry per CDR3 protein. The sample contains about 1,000,000 distinct CDR3 sequences, more than 35% of which appear only once. The specimen was blood. Receptors were obtained from an older woman in good health.

This rearrangement joins TRBV9 to TRBJ2-4, with a tentative D call TRBD1 (5 bases). Trimming removed 0 bases from V and 8 bases from J, with 15 bases in between. This CDR3 region has 15 residues. CDR1 and CDR2 (germline): SGDLS, YYNGEE. This CDR3 is CASSVEPGIGDIQYF. The CDR3 DNA sequence: TGTGCCAGCAGCGTAGAGCCAGGGATAGGAGACATTCAGTACTTC. Together with reference TRBV9 and TRBJ2-4, the CDR3 gives the full variable domain: DSGVTQTPKHLITATGQRVTLRCSPRSGDLSVYWYQQSLDQGLQFLIQYYNGEERAKGNILERFSAQQFPDLHSELNLSSLELGDSALYFCASSVEPGIGDIQYFGAGTRLSVL.

The V and J genes are TRBV29-1 and TRBJ2-1; D possibly matches TRBD1 or TRBD2 (5 bases each). Trimming took off 5 bases at V and 5 bases at J, with 19 bases between the two ends. CDR3 length: 15 residues. Germline assignment: CDR1 SQVTM and CDR2 ANQGSEA. The CDR3 region is CSVMVLSGANNEQFF. The CDR3 coding sequence is TGCAGCGTTATGGTCCTCTCCGGGGCGAACAATGAGCAGTTCTTC.

This clonotype was found once. This chain connects TRBV2 to TRBJ2-7, with 10 bases aligning to TRBD2. The V gene's germline CDR1 is SNHLY and CDR2 FYNNEI. This CDR3 is 14 amino acids long. With V trimmed by 6 bases and J by 3 bases, 5 bases remained unmatched. CDR3 residues: CASSSTSGIYEQYF. In DNA, the CDR3 is TGTGCCAGCAGCAGCACTAGCGGGATCTACGAGCAGTACTTC.

The rearrangement joins TRBV20-1 to TRBJ1-3; D call uncertain. This CDR3 contains 11 residues. Trimming left V 8 bases short and J 0 bases short, with 5 bases between. Germline loops: CDR1 DFQATT, CDR2 SNEGSKA (reference sequence). Written as DNA, the CDR3 is TGCAGTTGGCACTCTGGAAACACCATATATTTT. Translated: CSWHSGNTIYF.

As concerns this clonotype: A read error may account for a junction end that differs from germline. The chain uses TRBV27 and TRBJ2-5; D is perhaps TRBD1 (6 bases). Per germline, CDR1 MNHEY and CDR2 SMNVEV (reference sequence). The CDR3 runs 16 residues. CDR3 residues: CAGSFQGRVGQETQYF. The CDR3 coding sequence is TGTGCCGGCAGTTTTCAGGGGCGTGTGGGCCAAGAGACCCAGTACTTC.

The gene calls are TRBV6-1 and TRBJ1-6; D unresolved. Germline V gives CDR1 MNHNS, CDR2 SASEGT. The CDR3 length is 14 residues. The V and J ends lost 11 bases and 7 bases respectively, with 18 bases between them. The CDR3 DNA reads as TGTGCCGCGGCGGGTCCTGACACGAATTCACCCCTCCACTTT. Protein: CAAAGPDTNSPLHF.

This clonotype was recorded a few times. The CDR3 sequence is CASSQEGTGANSGANVLTF. The CDR3 bases are TGCGCCAGCAGCCAAGAAGGGACAGGGGCCAACTCTGGGGCCAACGTCCTGACTTTC. The chain carries TRBV4-1 and TRBJ2-6; 10 bases are shared with TRBD1. The CDR3 contains 19 residues. J was trimmed by 0 bases and V by 0 bases; bases with no gene match: 5. Germline loops: CDR1 MGHRA, CDR2 YSYEKL.

This sequence joins TRBV25-1 and TRBJ2-5; maybe TRBD1 (6 bases). This CDR3 spans 15 amino acids. Germline CDR1 and CDR2: MGHDK and SYGVNS. The V end lost 1 base, the J end lost 5 bases, and 14 bases lay between the germline ends. The CDR3 here is CASSELGTRGETQYF. DNA for the CDR3: TGTGCCAGCAGTGAATTGGGCACAAGGGGGGAGACCCAGTACTTC.

Only a few counts were recorded for this clonotype. The chain employs TRBV11-2 and TRBJ2-4; 7 positions agree with TRBD2. Losses at the gene ends were 1 base for V and 3 bases for J; bases not matched to a gene: 15. The CDR3 runs to 19 residues. Germline assignment: CDR1 SGHAT and CDR2 FQNNGV. The CDR3 bases are TGTGCCAGCAGCTTAGTGGCGGGAGTCGATAAAAGTGGCAAAAACATTCAGTACTTC. It specifies CASSLVAGVDKSGKNIQYF.

This clonotype was observed a few times. The rearrangement links TRBV5-1 to TRBJ2-3; D unresolved. This CDR3 has 13 residues. The germline gives CDR1 SGHRS, CDR2 YFSETQ. V was clipped by 3 bases and J by 1 base, with 6 bases between them. The CDR3 DNA is TGCGCCAGCAGCTCCCAACGCACAGATACGCAGTATTTT. It encodes CASSSQRTDTQYF.

This clonotype has just a few counts. V gene TRBV27 combines with J gene TRBJ2-7; D is unclear. The V end was cut by 2 bases, the J end by 0 bases, with 11 bases between. The length of the CDR3 is 15 residues. Germline assignment: CDR1 MNHEY and CDR2 SMNVEV (reference sequence). The CDR3 here is CASSLARRSSYEQYF. The CDR3 DNA reads TGTGCCAGCAGTTTAGCACGGAGAAGCTCCTACGAGCAGTACTTC.

The CDR3 nucleotides are TGTGCCAGCAGTGAAAGGTCAGGGTCAGATACGCAGTATTTT. The encoded protein is CASSERSGSDTQYF. V is TRBV25-1 and J is TRBJ2-3; TRBD1 might be the D (5 bases). The V end was cut by 2 bases, the J end by 4 bases, with 10 bases between. Germline CDR1 is MGHDK and CDR2 is SYGVNS. The CDR3 contains 14 residues.

V and J are TRBV4-1 and TRBJ2-5; 11 bases match TRBD1. The germline V gene has CDR1 MGHRA and CDR2 YSYEKL. With V trimmed by 0 bases and J by 5 bases, 5 bases remained unmatched. The CDR3 loop spans 16 amino acids. The CDR3 sequence is CASSQDRTGGTETQYF. In nucleotides, the CDR3 is TGCGCCAGCAGCCAAGACCGGACAGGGGGCACGGAGACCCAGTACTTC.

The chain is built from TRBV20-1 and TRBJ2-5; TRBD2 aligns across 7 bases. Germline V gene data show CDR1 as DFQATT and CDR2 as SNEGSKA (reference sequence). CDR3 size: 15 residues. V shed 0 bases, J shed 1 base, and the junction held 5 bases outside the gene matches. Written as DNA, the CDR3 is TGCAGTGCTAGAGATCTACGGGAGGTCCAAGAGACCCAGTACTTC. The encoded protein is CSARDLREVQETQYF.

The rearrangement joins TRBV29-1 to TRBJ2-6; 7 positions agree with TRBD1. Germline V gene data show CDR1 as SQVTM and CDR2 as ANQGSEA. The CDR3 consists of 15 residues. The trim removed 5 bases at V and 0 bases at J, leaving 4 bases unmatched. CDR3 nucleotides: TGCAGCGTTCGGACAGGAAGCTCTGGGGCCAACGTCCTGACTTTC. Amino acids: CSVRTGSSGANVLTF. Full variable domain (outside the CDR3, taken from reference TRBV29-1 and TRBJ2-6): SAVISQKPSRDICQRGTSLTIQCQVDSQVTMMFWYRQQPGQSLTLIATANQGSEATYESGFVIDKFPISRPNLTFSTLTVSNMSPEDSSIYLCSVRTGSSGANVLTFGAGSRLTVL.

This clonotype was seen a few times. This chain links TRBV4-2 with TRBJ1-4, with 8 bases that match TRBD1. Germline CDR1 and CDR2: LGHNA and YNFKEQ. This CDR3 comprises 14 residues. Trimming took 1 base from V and 12 from J; bases not matched to a gene: 7. DNA of the CDR3: TGTGCCAGCAGCCAAGTACAGGGGGATGAGGAACTGTTTTTT. The encoded protein is CASSQVQGDEELFF.

This chain joins TRBV3-1 and TRBJ2-3, with 10 bases matching TRBD2. CDR1 and CDR2 (germline): LGHDT, YNNKEL (reference sequence). CDR3 length: 16 residues. The junction had 5 bases not matched to a gene; V was cut back by 4 bases and J by 1 base. The chain's CDR3 is CASSPGLAVGTDTQYF. The CDR3, as DNA: TGTGCCAGCAGCCCTGGACTAGCGGTTGGCACAGATACGCAGTATTTT.

The J gene is TRBJ2-1, the V gene TRBV25-1; D is uncertain. CDR3 length equals 12 residues. Trimming removed 5 bases at V and 7 bases at J, with 9 bases between. Germline-derived CDR1 and CDR2 are MGHDK and SYGVNS. The CDR3 loop is CASSKVTNEQFF. The CDR3, as DNA: TGTGCCAGCAGTAAGGTGACAAATGAGCAGTTCTTC.

V is TRBV6-5 and J is TRBJ1-5, with TRBD1 matching over 7 bases. The CDR3 is made up of 14 amino acids. The germline CDR1 and CDR2 sequences are MNHEY and SVGAGI. V lost 1 base, J lost 7 bases, and 4 bases stayed unmatched. The CDR3 bases are TGTGCCAGCAGTTACTACAGGGGTGGCCAGCCCCAGCATTTT. Translating gives CASSYYRGGQPQHF.

The chain uses TRBV29-1 and TRBJ2-1; D not certain. Per the germline V gene, CDR1 is SQVTM and CDR2 is ANQGSEA. V shed 1 base and J shed 1 base, with 5 bases lying between them. CDR3 length: 13 amino acids. In DNA, the CDR3 is TGCAGCGTTGAAGGAAGGTCCTACAATGAGCAGTTCTTC. It encodes CSVEGRSYNEQFF.

The chain carries TRBV11-2 and TRBJ1-2; D is perhaps TRBD1 (5 bases). Germline CDR1 is SGHAT and CDR2 is FQNNGV. Trimming removed 5 bases at V and 8 bases at J, with 21 bases between. This CDR3 contains 15 residues. CDR3 nucleotides: TGTGCCAGCAGCCAACCGGGACCCGCGGAGGGAGGCTACACCTTC. Its protein is CASSQPGPAEGGYTF.

The chain joins TRBV20-1 to TRBJ1-1; D is perhaps TRBD1 (5 bases). The CDR3 is 13 amino acids. Germline CDR1 is DFQATT and CDR2 is SNEGSKA (reference sequence). V lost 3 bases, J lost 7 bases, and 15 bases lay in between. CDR3 residues: CSASLQGFGEAFF. The CDR3 bases are TGCAGTGCTAGCCTCCAGGGATTTGGTGAAGCTTTCTTT.

The chain joins TRBV4-1 to TRBJ2-7; TRBD2 matches 8 bases. The J call may be mistaken, given a closer DNA end match to TRBJ2-4. The CDR3 extends over 17 amino acids. Germline V gives CDR1 MGHRA, CDR2 YSYEKL. The DNA for the CDR3 is TGCGCCAGCAGCCAATCAAGCGGGAGAGGGTCCAAAAACATTCAGTACTTC. This encodes CASSQSSGRGSKNIQYF.

A few counts support this clonotype. The rearrangement uses TRBV28 and TRBJ1-6; TRBD1 aligns across 9 bases. Germline CDR1 MDHEN, CDR2 SYDVKM. The ends lost 7 bases at V and 7 bases at J; junction bases unmatched: 5. This CDR3 has 14 residues. The CDR3 DNA reads as TGTGCCAGCATCGCCGGGACAGGGAATTCACCCCTCCACTTT. Translation: CASIAGTGNSPLHF.

The chain employs TRBV25-1 and TRBJ2-3; no reliable D call. In germline, CDR1 is MGHDK, CDR2 SYGVNS. V shed 4 bases and J shed 5 bases, with 13 bases lying between them. This CDR3 comprises 14 residues. CDR3 in amino acids: CASSGVGSGDTQYF. Here the CDR3 DNA reads TGTGCCAGCAGTGGTGTGGGTTCCGGAGATACGCAGTATTTT.

This clonotype was counted between two and nine times. The chain is built from TRBV12-3 or TRBV12-4 and TRBJ2-3; 9 nucleotides agree with TRBD1. Trimming took 5 bases from V and 5 from J; bases not matched to a gene: 8. The CDR3 runs to 15 residues. CDR3 amino acids: CASSPWDRVGDTQYF. The CDR3 DNA reads TGTGCCAGCAGTCCCTGGGACAGGGTAGGAGATACGCAGTATTTT.

V is TRBV11-2 and J is TRBJ2-1, with 8 bases matching TRBD2. The ends lost 6 bases at V and 4 bases at J; junction bases unmatched: 8. Germline CDR1 is SGHAT and CDR2 is FQNNGV. The CDR3 contains 15 residues. DNA for the CDR3: TGTGCCAGCAGTAGCGGGACCAATATTTACAATGAGCAGTTCTTC. This sequence encodes CASSSGTNIYNEQFF.

This clonotype occurred many times. The CDR3 sequence is CASTLAGGTDTQYF. The CDR3 nucleotides are TGTGCCAGCACCCTAGCGGGAGGCACAGATACGCAGTATTTT. The rearrangement uses TRBV7-3 and TRBJ2-3; TRBD2 aligns across 10 bases. The CDR3 length is 14 residues. J was trimmed by 1 base and V by 7 bases; bases with no gene match: 2. From germline, CDR1 is SGHTA and CDR2 FQGTGA.

This chain joins TRBV3-1 and TRBJ2-3; TRBD2 matches at 11 bases. The CDR3 covers 15 residues. V was clipped by 5 bases and J by 5 bases; unmatched bases: 6. CDR1 is LGHDT, CDR2 YNNKEL, per germline (reference sequence). The CDR3: CASSSVGLAEDTQYF. As DNA, the CDR3 is TGTGCCAGCAGCTCCGTGGGACTAGCGGAAGATACGCAGTATTTT.